The present T cell receptor (beta chain) was sequenced within a study of blood T cell repertoires in COVID-19. Study in general: Samples of COVID-19 (acute and convalescent) were obtained from the United States, Italy and Spain. T cells, B-cell-depleted T cells, or PBMCs provided the cDNA or gDNA that served as material.

The sample holds a few counts of this clone. Original data processing: Amplification of reference gene primers provided the estimated nucleated cell counts. TCRdb keeps only in-frame clones here, not all; method: immunoSEQ multiplex PCR. V and J calls and clone size are those listed in that table; D and trimming were worked out from the DNA. The sample has about 240,000 clones, around 81% seen once. Germline V gene data show CDR1 as MNHEY and CDR2 as SVGAGI. CDR3 length: 14 amino acids. With 7 bases removed from V and 4 bases from J, the gap between germline ends came to 16 bases. The chain recombines TRBV6-5 with TRBJ1-1, with a possible D match to TRBD1 (5 bases). Material: peripheral blood. This receptor was identified in a woman between 55 and 75 years old with active or convalescent COVID-19. The CDR3 loop reads CASTPGVGATEAFF. The CDR3 DNA is TGTGCCAGCACCCCGGGGGTGGGTGCCACTGAAGCTTTCTTT.